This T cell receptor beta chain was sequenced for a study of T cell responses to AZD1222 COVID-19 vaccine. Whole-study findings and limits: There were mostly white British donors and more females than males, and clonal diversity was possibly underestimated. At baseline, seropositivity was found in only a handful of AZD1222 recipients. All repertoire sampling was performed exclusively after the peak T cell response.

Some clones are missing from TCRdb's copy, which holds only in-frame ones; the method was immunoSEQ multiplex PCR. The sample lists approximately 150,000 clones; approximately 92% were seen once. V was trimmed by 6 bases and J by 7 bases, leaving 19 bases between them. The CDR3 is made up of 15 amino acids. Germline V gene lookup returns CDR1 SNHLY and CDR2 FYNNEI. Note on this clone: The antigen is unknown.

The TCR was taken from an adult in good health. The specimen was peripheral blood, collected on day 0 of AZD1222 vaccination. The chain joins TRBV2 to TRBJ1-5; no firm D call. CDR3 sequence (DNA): TGTGCCAGCAGCGAGGACCGAGGAAGGAGACAGCCCCAGCATTTT. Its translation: CASSEDRGRRQPQHF.